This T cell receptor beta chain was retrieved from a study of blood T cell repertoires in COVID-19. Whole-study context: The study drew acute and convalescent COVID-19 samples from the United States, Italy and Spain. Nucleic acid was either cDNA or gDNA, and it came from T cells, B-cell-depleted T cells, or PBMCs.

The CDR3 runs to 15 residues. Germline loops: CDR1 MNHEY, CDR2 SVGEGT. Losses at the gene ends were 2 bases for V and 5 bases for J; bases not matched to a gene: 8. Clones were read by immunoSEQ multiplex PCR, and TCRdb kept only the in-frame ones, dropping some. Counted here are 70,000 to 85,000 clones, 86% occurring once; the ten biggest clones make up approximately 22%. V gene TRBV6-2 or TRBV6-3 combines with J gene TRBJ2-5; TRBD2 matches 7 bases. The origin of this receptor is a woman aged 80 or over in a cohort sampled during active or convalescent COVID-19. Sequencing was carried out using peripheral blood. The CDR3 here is CASSYEGAGKETQYF. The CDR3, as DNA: TGTGCCAGCAGTTACGAGGGAGCGGGGAAGGAGACCCAGTACTTC.